The 7 T cell receptor beta chains below all came from one sample that was sequenced in a study of blood T cell repertoires in COVID-19. The table came from immunoSEQ multiplex PCR; TCRdb's copy has only in-frame clones and leaves some out. The sample shows about 360,000 clones, approximately 86% of them seen only once. Sequencing was done on a sample of peripheral blood. The receptors derive from a human donor in a cohort sampled during active COVID-19.

The chain recombines TRBV11-2 with TRBJ1-6, with 7 positions matching TRBD1. V gave up 2 bases and J gave up 7 bases; unmatched junction bases: 8. The germline CDR1 and CDR2 sequences are SGHAT and FQNNGV. The CDR3 sequence is 16 residues long. The CDR3 reads CASSLKDRDRNSPLHF. CDR3 DNA: TGTGCCAGCAGCTTAAAGGATAGGGACAGAAATTCACCCCTCCACTTT.

This clone appeared a single time. The V call is TRBV6-8, the J call TRBJ1-3, with D tentatively TRBD1 (5 bases). The germline V and J ends were trimmed by 4 bases and 4 bases, with 11 bases remaining between them. CDR3 length: 14 residues. Germline V lookup: CDR1 MNHGY, CDR2 SAAAGT. The CDR3 protein is CASSSSQGGNTIYF. CDR3 coding DNA: TGTGCCAGCAGTTCGTCTCAGGGAGGAAACACCATATATTTT.

This chain uses TRBV7-9 with TRBJ1-1; 9 nucleotides match TRBD1. V was pared by 5 bases and J by 4 bases, with 8 bases of the junction left unmatched. Germline V CDR1 and CDR2: SEHNR, FQNEAQ (reference sequence). The CDR3 has 15 amino acids. Here the CDR3 DNA reads TGTGCCAGCAGCCCCCCGACAGGGGGAGGCACTGAAGCTTTCTTT. Its translation: CASSPPTGGGTEAFF. Filled out from reference TRBV7-9 and TRBJ1-1, the complete variable domain reads DTGVSQNPRHKITKRGQNVTFRCDPISEHNRLYWYRQTLGQGPEFLTYFQNEAQLEKSRLLSDRFSAERPKGSFSTLEIQRTEQGDSAMYLCASSPPTGGGTEAFFGQGTRLTVV.

This clone was seen only once. The J gene is TRBJ1-2, the V gene TRBV4-1, with TRBD1 matching 8 bases. The CDR3 totals 14 residues. The V segment lost 3 bases and the J segment 4 bases; nucleotides outside the gene matches: 4. Germline V gene sequence: CDR1 MGHRA, CDR2 YSYEKL. For the CDR3, the DNA is TGCGCCAGCAGCCAGGACAGGGAGGTCTATGGCTACACCTTC. This gives the protein CASSQDREVYGYTF.

The V call is TRBV7-8, the J call TRBJ2-7, with TRBD2 identical over 10 bases. CDR1 SGHVS and CDR2 FQNEAQ come from the germline V gene. The CDR3 extends over 16 amino acids. V was pared by 5 bases and J by 5 bases, with 12 bases of the junction left unmatched. CDR3 DNA sequence: TGTGCCAGCAGCGGGTATGAGCGGGAGGGCGATCACGAGCAGTACTTC. Its protein product is CASSGYEREGDHEQYF. Combining the CDR3 with reference TRBV7-8 and TRBJ2-7 gives the whole variable domain GAGVSQSPRYKVAKRGQDVALRCDPISGHVSLFWYQQALGQGPEFLTYFQNEAQLDKSGLPSDRFFAERPEGSVSTLKIQRTQQEDSAVYLCASSGYEREGDHEQYFGPGTRLTVT.

The V and J genes are TRBV5-1 and TRBJ2-1, with 10 nucleotides matching TRBD2. The trim removed 3 bases at V and 8 bases at J, leaving 11 bases unmatched. The CDR3 is made up of 16 amino acids. Germline CDR1 and CDR2: SGHRS and YFSETQ. The CDR3, as DNA: TGCGCCAGCAGCTCCCCCACAGCGGGGGGGCCTTATGAGCAGTTCTTC. As protein: CASSSPTAGGPYEQFF. Drawing the rest from reference TRBV5-1 and TRBJ2-1, the complete variable domain is KAGVTQTPRYLIKTRGQQVTLSCSPISGHRSVSWYQQTPGQGLQFLFEYFSETQRNKGNFPGRFSGRQFSNSRSEMNVSTLELGDSALYLCASSSPTAGGPYEQFFGPGTRLTVL.

This clone was seen once. V gene TRBV3-1 (or the pseudogene TRBV3-2) combines with J gene TRBJ1-6, with 8 bases lining up with TRBD1. The junction had 10 bases not matched to a gene; V was cut back by 0 bases and J by 0 bases. Looked up from germline, CDR1 is LGHDT and CDR2 is YNNKEL (reference sequence). This CDR3 is 20 amino acids long. The chain's CDR3 is CASSQDRAWDRSSYNSPLHF. CDR3 nucleotides: TGTGCCAGCAGCCAAGACAGGGCTTGGGACAGGAGCTCCTATAATTCACCCCTCCACTTT.